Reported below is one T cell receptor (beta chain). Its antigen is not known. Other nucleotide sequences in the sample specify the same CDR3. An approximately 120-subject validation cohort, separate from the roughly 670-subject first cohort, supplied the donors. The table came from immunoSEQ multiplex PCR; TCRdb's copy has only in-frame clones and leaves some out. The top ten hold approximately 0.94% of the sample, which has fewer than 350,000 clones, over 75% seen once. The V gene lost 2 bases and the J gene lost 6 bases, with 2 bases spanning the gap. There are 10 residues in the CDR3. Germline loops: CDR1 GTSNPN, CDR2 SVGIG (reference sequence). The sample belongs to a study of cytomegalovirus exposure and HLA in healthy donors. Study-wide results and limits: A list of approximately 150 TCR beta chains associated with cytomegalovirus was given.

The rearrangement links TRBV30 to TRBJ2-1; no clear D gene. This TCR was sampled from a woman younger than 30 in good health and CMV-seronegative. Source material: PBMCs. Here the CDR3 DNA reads TGTGCCTGGAGTCGCAATGAGCAGTTCTTC. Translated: CAWSRNEQFF.